What follows describes a single T cell receptor (beta chain). This entry is derived from a study of blood T cell repertoires in COVID-19. The wider study: Both acute and convalescent COVID-19 samples were obtained from the United States, Italy and Spain. Sample material is recorded as cDNA or gDNA derived from T cells, B-cell-depleted T cells, or PBMCs.

Per the original data handling: Cell counts per sample came from amplifying reference gene primers. Sequencing was performed with immunoSEQ multiplex PCR; in TCRdb, only in-frame clones are kept and a portion is missing. The V and J calls and the clone size are those of that table, but D and trimming were determined from the DNA. The table has some 56,000 clones, around 90% seen once; the top ten hold roughly 20%. There are 17 residues in the CDR3. CDR1 is SEHNR, CDR2 FQNEAQ, per germline (reference sequence). The ends were cut back, 0 bases at V and 0 bases at J, with 12 bases in the middle. This receptor was taken from a human donor in a cohort sampled during active COVID-19. This chain uses TRBV7-9 with TRBJ1-3; TRBD1 is a possible D gene (5 bases). Sequenced sample: peripheral blood. The CDR3 DNA reads TGTGCCAGCAGCTTAGCGCAGGGCCCCGTCTCTGGAAACACCATATATTTT. Protein sequence: CASSLAQGPVSGNTIYF.